The clone carrying this T cell receptor (beta chain) rates as medium-sized. Its antigen is unknown. This specimen includes other DNA sequences encoding the same CDR3. The PCR used 60 Vbeta and 13 Jbeta primers. Sequenced by immunoSEQ multiplex PCR; TCRdb stores in-frame clones only, minus some. This table has 170,000 or so clones, roughly 80% appearing once. This record comes from a study of cytomegalovirus exposure and HLA in healthy donors. Study-wide findings and caveats: In a later analysis, parvovirus B19, influenza, CMV and Epstein-Barr virus appeared linked to several top co-occurrence clusters. Reportedly, fewer N-insertions than the roughly 700-donor mean appeared in an Asian-associated ancestry cluster in a later analysis.

The CDR3 is made up of 12 amino acids. CDR1 and CDR2 from the germline V gene are MNHEY and SVGAGI. Between the trimmed V and J ends, which lost 2 bases and 8 bases, there was a span of 9 bases. The sequence was collected from a man aged 25 to 45 in good health and CMV-seropositive. The rearrangement links TRBV6-5 to TRBJ1-2; tentative D call: TRBD1 (5 bases). Sequencing was carried out using PBMCs. CDR3 sequence: CASSYVGGGYTF. CDR3 DNA: TGTGCCAGCAGTTACGTCGGGGGAGGCTACACCTTC.